Listed here are 4 T cell receptor beta chains from one sample, sequenced in a study of T cells in Graves' hyperthyroidism and ophthalmopathy. Researchers took RNA transcripts and amplified the TCR beta CDR3 regions from them. A first-round RT-PCR of the TCR CDR3 used the HTBI primer set. TCRdb re-derived calls from the multiplex PCR reads in MiXCR, one entry per CDR3 protein. This sample has about 770,000 distinct CDR3 sequences, with 15% to 20% found just once. Input material: blood. These receptors came from a woman aged 45-65 years with Graves' hyperthyroidism that later progressed to Graves' ophthalmopathy.

Many counts were recorded for this clonotype. The chain employs TRBV27 and TRBJ2-3; 9 nucleotides match TRBD2. The germline V gene encodes CDR1 MNHEY and CDR2 SMNVEV (reference sequence). CDR3 size: 17 residues. V was clipped by 2 bases and J by 5 bases; unmatched bases: 11. The chain's CDR3 is CASSLRLGAGGGDTQYF. CDR3 nucleotides: TGTGCCAGCAGTTTACGGTTGGGAGCGGGGGGCGGAGATACGCAGTATTTT.

This chain uses TRBV15 with TRBJ2-6; D remains ambiguous. V dropped 4 bases and J dropped 0 bases, with 13 bases sitting between them. The CDR3 is made up of 17 amino acids. The V gene's germline CDR1 is LNHNV and CDR2 YYDKDF (reference sequence). CDR3 in amino acids: CATSTGLRISGANVLTF. DNA for the CDR3: TGTGCCACCAGCACCGGGCTGCGGATCTCTGGGGCCAACGTCCTGACTTTC.

This clonotype was detected a few times. The chain has TRBV9 and TRBJ2-5, with D perhaps matching TRBD1 or TRBD2 (5 bases each). The germline V gene encodes CDR1 SGDLS and CDR2 YYNGEE. Deletions cut 2 bases from V and 1 base from J, with 18 bases between. The CDR3 consists of 17 residues. Here the CDR3 reads CASSVNPTTGPQETQYF. CDR3 bases: TGTGCCAGCAGCGTGAATCCGACTACGGGGCCCCAAGAGACCCAGTACTTC. Using reference TRBV9 and TRBJ2-5 for the parts outside the CDR3, the full variable domain is DSGVTQTPKHLITATGQRVTLRCSPRSGDLSVYWYQQSLDQGLQFLIQYYNGEERAKGNILERFSAQQFPDLHSELNLSSLELGDSALYFCASSVNPTTGPQETQYFGPGTRLLVL.

The chain recombines TRBV2 with TRBJ2-2; the D gene is possibly TRBD2 (5 bases). CDR3 size: 14 residues. The germline gives CDR1 SNHLY, CDR2 FYNNEI. Trimming left V 7 bases short and J 4 bases short, with 13 bases between. CDR3 amino acids: CASIGVASTGELFF. In nucleotides, the CDR3 is TGTGCCAGCATCGGGGTTGCGAGCACCGGGGAGCTGTTTTTT.